This paragraph covers one T cell receptor (beta chain) sequence. The sample is drawn from a study of blood T cell repertoires in COVID-19. Overall study context: The United States, Italy and Spain were the sources of the acute and convalescent COVID-19 samples. T cells, B-cell-depleted T cells, or PBMCs supplied cDNA or gDNA.

V was shortened by 6 bases and J by 9 bases, with 15 bases between the two germline ends. The CDR3 is 13 residues long. Sequenced by immunoSEQ multiplex PCR; TCRdb stores in-frame clones only, minus some. The sample lists 150,000 or so clones; 84% were seen once. This TCR was recovered from a human donor in a cohort sampled during active COVID-19. The V and J genes are TRBV12-3 or TRBV12-4 and TRBJ2-1; a possible D gene is TRBD2 (6 bases). The sequencing input was peripheral blood. CDR3 in amino acids: CASSSMGGLEQFF. CDR3 in DNA: TGTGCCAGCAGCTCAATGGGGGGTCTTGAGCAGTTCTTC.